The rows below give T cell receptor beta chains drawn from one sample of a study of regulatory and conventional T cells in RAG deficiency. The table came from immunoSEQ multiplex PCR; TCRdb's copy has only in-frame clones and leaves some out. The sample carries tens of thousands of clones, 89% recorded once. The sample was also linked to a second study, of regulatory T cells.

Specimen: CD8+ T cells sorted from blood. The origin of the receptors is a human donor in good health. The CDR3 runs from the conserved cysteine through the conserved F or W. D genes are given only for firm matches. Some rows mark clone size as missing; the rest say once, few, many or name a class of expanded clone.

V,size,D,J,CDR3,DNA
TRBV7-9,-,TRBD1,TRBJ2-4,CASSSDRGAKNIQYF,TGTGCCAGCAGCTCGGACAGGGGAGCCAAAAACATTCAGTACTTC
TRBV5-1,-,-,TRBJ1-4,CASSLAKAPNEKLFF,TGCGCCAGCAGCTTGGCCAAGGCCCCTAATGAAAAACTGTTTTTT
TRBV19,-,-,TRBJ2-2,CATNAGLFNTGELFF,TGTGCCACGAATGCAGGACTCTTCAACACCGGGGAGCTGTTTTTT
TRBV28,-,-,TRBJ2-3,CASGLPSTDTQYF,TGTGCCAGCGGACTCCCTAGCACAGATACGCAGTATTTT
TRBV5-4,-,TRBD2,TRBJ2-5,CASSAGLAGAETQYF,TGTGCCAGCAGCGCAGGACTAGCGGGGGCAGAGACCCAGTACTTC
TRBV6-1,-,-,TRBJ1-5,CASSEAITGKSNQPQHF,TGTGCCAGCAGTGAAGCGATTACAGGGAAAAGCAATCAGCCCCAGCATTTT
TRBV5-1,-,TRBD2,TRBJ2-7,CASSLLTSGYEQYF,TGCGCCAGCAGCTTGTTGACTAGCGGCTACGAGCAGTACTTC
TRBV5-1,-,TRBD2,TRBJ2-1,CASGNQAGVNNEQFF,TGCGCCAGCGGGAACCAAGCGGGGGTTAACAATGAGCAGTTCTTC
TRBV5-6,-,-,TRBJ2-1,CASSRLGEGDSNEQFF,TGTGCCAGCAGCCGCCTCGGGGAAGGGGACTCCAATGAGCAGTTCTTC
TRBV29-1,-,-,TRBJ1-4,CSVRGLDYTGSEEKLFF,TGCAGCGTTCGGGGTTTGGATTATACAGGGTCGGAGGAAAAACTGTTTTTT
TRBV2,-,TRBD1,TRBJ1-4,CASRARQGTEKLFF,TGTGCCAGCCGGGCCCGACAGGGGACTGAAAAACTGTTTTTT
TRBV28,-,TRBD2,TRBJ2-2,CASSFWTSGMNTGELFF,TGTGCCAGCAGTTTTTGGACTAGCGGGATGAACACCGGGGAGCTGTTTTTT
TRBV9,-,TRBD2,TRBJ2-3,CASSSGTSGRSQYF,TGTGCCAGCAGCAGCGGGACTAGCGGGAGATCGCAGTATTTT
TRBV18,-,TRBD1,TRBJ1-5,CASSPKSPGQGDQPQHF,TGTGCCAGCTCACCTAAATCACCGGGACAGGGGGATCAGCCCCAGCATTTT
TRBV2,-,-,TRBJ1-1,CASSPTRLETEAFF,TGTGCCAGCAGCCCTACACGGTTGGAGACTGAAGCTTTCTTT
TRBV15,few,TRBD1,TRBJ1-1,CATSRVDRVNTEAFF,TGTGCCACCAGCAGAGTGGACAGGGTGAACACTGAAGCTTTCTTT
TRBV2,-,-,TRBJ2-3,CASSFSMLPTDTQYF,TGTGCCAGCAGTTTCTCGATGCTGCCCACAGATACGCAGTATTTT
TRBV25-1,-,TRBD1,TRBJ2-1,CASSDATHRGNEQFF,TGTGCCAGCAGTGATGCCACCCACAGGGGGAATGAGCAGTTCTTC
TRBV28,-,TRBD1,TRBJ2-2,CASSPYGTGRGTGELFF,TGTGCCAGCAGCCCATACGGGACAGGGAGAGGCACCGGGGAGCTGTTTTTT
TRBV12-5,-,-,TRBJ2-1,CASGLFSNEQFF,TGTGCTAGTGGTTTGTTCTCTAATGAGCAGTTCTTC
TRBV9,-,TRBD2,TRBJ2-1,CASREGPSGSYNEQFF,TGTGCCAGCAGGGAGGGACCTAGCGGGAGTTACAATGAGCAGTTCTTC
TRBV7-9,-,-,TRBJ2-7,CASSLAQGRNEQYF,TGTGCCAGCAGCTTGGCACAGGGAAGGAACGAGCAGTACTTC
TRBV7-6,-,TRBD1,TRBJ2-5,CASSLFGQGGGETQYF,TGTGCCAGCAGCTTATTTGGACAGGGGGGTGGAGAGACCCAGTACTTC
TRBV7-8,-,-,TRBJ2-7,CASSPGREQYF,TGTGCCAGCAGCCCAGGCAGAGAGCAGTACTTC
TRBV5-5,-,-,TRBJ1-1,CASSPLGSDTEAFF,TGTGCCAGCAGCCCTCTGGGGAGCGACACTGAAGCTTTCTTT
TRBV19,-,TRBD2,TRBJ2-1,CASSIRLAVYNEQFF,TGTGCCAGTAGTATCCGCCTAGCGGTATACAATGAGCAGTTCTTC
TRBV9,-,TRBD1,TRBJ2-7,CASSFRQGGDEQYF,TGTGCCAGCAGCTTTAGACAGGGTGGCGACGAGCAGTACTTC
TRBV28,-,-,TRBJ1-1,CASSLIDREAFF,TGTGCCAGCAGTTTAATTGACAGGGAAGCTTTCTTT
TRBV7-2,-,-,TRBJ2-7,CASSLAGGPYEQYF,TGTGCCAGCAGCTTAGCGGGGGGACCCTACGAGCAGTACTTC
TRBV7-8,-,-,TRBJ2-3,CASSQGGLSTDTQYF,TGTGCCAGCAGTCAGGGAGGCCTTAGCACAGATACGCAGTATTTT
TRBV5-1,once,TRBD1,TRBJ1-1,CASRRTGGFTEAFF,TGCGCCAGCAGGAGGACAGGGGGTTTCACTGAAGCTTTCTTT
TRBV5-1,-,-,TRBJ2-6,CASSFDSASSGANVLTF,TGCGCCAGCAGCTTCGACAGCGCGAGCTCTGGGGCCAACGTCCTGACTTTC
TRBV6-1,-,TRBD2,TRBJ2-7,CASSEERGANYEQYF,TGTGCCAGCAGTGAGGAGCGGGGGGCAAACTACGAGCAGTACTTC
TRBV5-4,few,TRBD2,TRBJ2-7,CASSLWAGREIDEQYF,TGTGCCAGCAGCTTATGGGCGGGGAGGGAGATCGACGAGCAGTACTTC
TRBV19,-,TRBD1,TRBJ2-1,CASSISGFGTGVYNEQFF,TGTGCCAGTAGTATATCAGGATTTGGGACAGGGGTATACAATGAGCAGTTCTTC
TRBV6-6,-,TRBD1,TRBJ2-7,CASSWDRGEAYEQYF,TGTGCCAGCAGCTGGGACAGGGGGGAGGCCTACGAGCAGTACTTC
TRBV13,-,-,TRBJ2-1,CASSLRLTYNEQFF,TGTGCCAGCAGCTTACGGCTTACTTACAATGAGCAGTTCTTC
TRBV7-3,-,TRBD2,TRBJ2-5,CASSPGGLAGETQYF,TGTGCCAGCAGCCCCGGAGGGCTAGCGGGGGAGACCCAGTACTTC
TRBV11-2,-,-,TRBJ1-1,CASSFGGREAFF,TGTGCCAGCAGCTTCGGGGGGCGGGAAGCTTTCTTT
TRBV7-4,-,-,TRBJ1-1,CASSWRELLAFF,TGTGCCAGCAGCTGGAGGGAACTTCTAGCTTTCTTT
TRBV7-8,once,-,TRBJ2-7,CASSNAGWGRQYF,TGTGCCAGCAGCAACGCGGGGTGGGGACGGCAGTACTTC
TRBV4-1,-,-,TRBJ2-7,CASSQKDSMGSYEQYF,TGCGCCAGCAGCCAGAAGGACTCGATGGGCTCCTACGAGCAGTACTTC
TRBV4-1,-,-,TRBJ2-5,CASSQVIQETQYF,TGCGCCAGCAGCCAAGTAATACAAGAGACCCAGTACTTC
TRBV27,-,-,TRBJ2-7,CASSFSAGEQYF,TGTGCCAGCAGTTTTAGCGCGGGTGAGCAGTACTTC
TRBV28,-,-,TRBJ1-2,CASSHPGGLDYGYTF,TGTGCCAGCAGTCACCCCGGGGGGCTTGACTATGGCTACACCTTC
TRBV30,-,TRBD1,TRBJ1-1,CAWRADRGTEAFF,TGTGCCTGGAGAGCGGACAGGGGCACTGAAGCTTTCTTT
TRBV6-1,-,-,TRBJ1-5,CASSEIGRDIQPQHF,TGTGCCAGCAGTGAGATAGGCAGGGACATACAGCCCCAGCATTTT
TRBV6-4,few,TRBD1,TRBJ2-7,CASSQTGGQGAGEQYF,TGTGCCAGCAGCCAGACCGGAGGACAGGGGGCGGGGGAGCAGTACTTC
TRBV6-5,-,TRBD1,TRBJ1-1,CASRRGTGPRAEAFF,TGTGCCAGCAGACGCGGGACAGGGCCGAGGGCTGAAGCTTTCTTT
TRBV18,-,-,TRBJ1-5,CASSPRAGSDQPQHF,TGTGCCAGCTCACCGCGGGCAGGGAGTGACCAGCCCCAGCATTTT
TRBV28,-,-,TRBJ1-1,CASSLSGEGNTEAFF,TGTGCCAGCAGTTTATCGGGGGAGGGGAACACTGAAGCTTTCTTT
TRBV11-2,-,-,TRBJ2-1,CASSLGGSSYNEQFF,TGTGCCAGCAGCTTAGGCGGAAGCTCCTACAATGAGCAGTTCTTC
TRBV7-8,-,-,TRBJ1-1,CASSLRKGTEAFF,TGTGCCAGCAGTCTCCGGAAAGGCACTGAAGCTTTCTTT
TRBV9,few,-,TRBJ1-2,CASSVGEVQSNYGYTF,TGTGCCAGCAGCGTAGGAGAAGTGCAGTCTAACTATGGCTACACCTTC
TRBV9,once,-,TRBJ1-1,CASSVGPLNTEAFF,TGTGCCAGCAGCGTAGGGCCGCTGAACACTGAAGCTTTCTTT
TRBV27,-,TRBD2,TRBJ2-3,CASSLTSASTDTQYF,TGTGCCAGCAGTTTGACTAGCGCTAGCACAGATACGCAGTATTTT
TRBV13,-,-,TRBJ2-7,CASSLVTNYEQYF,TGTGCCAGCAGCTTAGTTACTAACTACGAGCAGTACTTC
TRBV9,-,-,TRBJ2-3,CASSVTPSPTDTQYF,TGTGCCAGCAGCGTTACCCCCAGTCCCACAGATACGCAGTATTTT
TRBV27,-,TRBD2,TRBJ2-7,CASRLADRRYEQYF,TGTGCCAGCAGACTAGCGGACCGGCGCTACGAGCAGTACTTC